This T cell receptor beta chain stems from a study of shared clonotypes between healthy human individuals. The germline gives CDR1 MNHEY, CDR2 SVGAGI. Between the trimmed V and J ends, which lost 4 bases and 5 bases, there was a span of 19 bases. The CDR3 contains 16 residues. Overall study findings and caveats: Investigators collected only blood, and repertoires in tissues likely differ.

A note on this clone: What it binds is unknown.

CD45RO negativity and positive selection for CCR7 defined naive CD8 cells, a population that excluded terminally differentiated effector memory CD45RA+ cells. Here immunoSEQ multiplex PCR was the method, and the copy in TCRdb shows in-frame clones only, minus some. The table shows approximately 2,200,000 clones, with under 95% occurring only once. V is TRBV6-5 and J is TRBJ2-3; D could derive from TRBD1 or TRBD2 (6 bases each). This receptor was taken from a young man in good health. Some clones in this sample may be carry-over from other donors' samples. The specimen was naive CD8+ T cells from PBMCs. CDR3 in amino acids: CASSSGARGRRDTQYF. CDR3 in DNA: TGTGCCAGCAGTTCCGGGGCTCGGGGGCGTAGAGATACGCAGTATTTT.